This TCR beta chain emerged from a study of blood T cell repertoires in COVID-19 (dated by TCRdb to the early 2020s). For the study in its entirety: Samples covering the acute and convalescent phases of COVID-19 were provided by collaborators in the United States, Italy and Spain. Where available, HLA class I and class II types were taken from metadata supplied by the sample provider and were not determined by assay-based typing. Deeply sampled blood TCRbeta repertoires from subjects exposed to, actively infected with, or recovered from COVID-19 were included in the dataset. Nearly every sample came with metadata listing a de-identified subject ID, COVID-19 status, age in years and sex. The repertoires were released in a freely available public database meant as a resource for research on the immune response to SARS-CoV-2. Samples were obtained from the ongoing ImmuneRACE study (first 160 participants) and from about 1,300 subjects provided by 6 global collaborators. The material from the prospective study consisted of cDNA or gDNA derived from T cells, B-cell-depleted T cells, or PBMCs.

What the study reported, not specific to this receptor: The amount of clinical and demographic metadata varied by source and participant and was provided uncurated.

The immunoSEQ Assay, a bias-controlled multiplex PCR, was used to amplify TCRbeta CDR3 regions from genomic DNA. The paper's data handling went like this. The number of nucleated cells in each sample was estimated from the amplification of reference gene primers within the assay. Sequence reads were collapsed and filtered to measure the absolute abundance of every unique TCRbeta CDR3 rearrangement. For each sample, productive Simpson clonality was calculated as the square root of Simpson's diversity index over productive rearrangements. The source is immuneACCESS, and TCRdb retained only in-frame sequences with V and J called. Part of the clones is not carried over; for the studies checked, unresolved V genes explain less than half of this, and the remainder is unexplained. V and J calls plus clone size are reproduced from that table; the DNA served to infer D and trimming. This sample lists approximately 220,000 clones; roughly 80% were detected once. About 3.6% of the sample is in the top ten clones.

Participants in the prospective study were aged about 18 to 95 years, lived in more than 20 United States geographic areas, and enrolled through a virtual design. In the prospective study, participants were assigned to cohorts based on the clinical history participants reported in a screening survey and a study questionnaire. Exposed participants were defined as having been in contact with someone with a PCR-confirmed or clinician-diagnosed COVID-19 case within 2 weeks of study entry. Mobile phlebotomists in the prospective study collected whole blood, serum and a nasopharyngeal or oropharyngeal swab from every participant. Over a roughly 2-month period, participants in the prospective study had the option of providing additional blood draws and questionnaires. Blood samples from the prospective study were shipped frozen or at room temperature prior to DNA extraction. As to this clone: Which antigen it targets is not known. Per-base qualities were not stored, and no clone one base away is much larger.

The source material was PBMCs or T cells enriched from blood (not recorded which). The source of this sequence is a woman aged 35 to 49 who had been exposed to COVID-19.

The DNA reads TGCGCCAGCAGCGGGACAGGCGGTGATGGTTCACCCCTCCACTTT. Translated, it reads CASSGTGGDGSPLHF. Here the chain combines TRBV5-1 and TRBJ1-6; TRBD1 matches 8 bases in the middle. Including the terminal cysteine and phenylalanine, the CDR3 comprises 15 residues. Solely the CDR3 DNA is kept, with 45 bases framed from the first base. Looking up the germline V gene yields CDR1 SGHRS and CDR2 YFSETQ. Unmatched junction bases come to 9, with V trimmed by 4 bases and J by 9 bases.